Detailed here is one TCR beta chain. Running of the assay took place at deep level. For each subset, genomic DNA was distributed in equal portions over several immunoSEQ plates. Repertoires were generated with immunoSEQ multiplex PCR, while TCRdb's copy carries only in-frame clones and drops some. The sample records about 2 million clones, 85% to 95% being singletons. The data stem from a study of shared clonotypes between healthy human individuals. Study background: Used for every donor were three CD4 naive, three CD4 memory, two CD8 naive and one CD8 memory plate.

The CDR3 totals 15 residues. Germline loops: CDR1 SGHRS, CDR2 YFSETQ. Unmatched junction bases numbered 9, after V lost 4 bases and J lost 4 bases. The clonotype originates from a man aged 18-30 years in good health. The genes are TRBV5-1 and TRBJ1-1, with 8 bases lining up with TRBD1. Sequenced sample: naive CD4+ T cells sorted from blood. Subset: CD45RA+ positively selected. CDR3 in DNA: TGCGCCAGCAGCCAGGACAGGGCGGGGACCACTGAAGCTTTCTTT. Its protein is CASSQDRAGTTEAFF.